This T cell receptor beta chain was sequenced for a study of cytomegalovirus exposure and HLA in healthy donors. On this clone: What it recognizes is unknown.

Study results and limitations: Reports described diagnosis of cytomegalovirus status by the classifier as highly specific and sensitive. Usually a TCR sequence was rare, but some public TCRs were found in many donors. The study put 150 to 200 TCR beta chains on its list as cytomegalovirus-associated.

Sequencing was performed with immunoSEQ multiplex PCR; in TCRdb, only in-frame clones are kept and a portion is missing. The table shows 110,000 to 150,000 clones, with around 93% occurring only once. The length of the CDR3 is 18 residues. Germline assignment: CDR1 MGHRA and CDR2 YSYEKL. V shed 0 bases and J shed 0 bases, with 15 bases lying between them. This TCR derives from a man aged 18 to 30 in good health and CMV-seropositive. Material for sequencing was PBMCs. The rearrangement links TRBV4-1 to TRBJ2-4, with D perhaps matching TRBD1 (5 bases). CDR3 bases: TGCGCCAGCAGCCAAGATTGGACATTGGTACTAGCCAAAAACATTCAGTACTTC. Translation: CASSQDWTLVLAKNIQYF.